The rows below give T cell receptor beta chains drawn from one sample of a study of prognosis after radiotherapy for stage I lung cancer. TCRdb ran MiXCR on the multiplex PCR reads and lists one entry per CDR3 protein. The sample shows tens of thousands of distinct CDR3 sequences, around 22% of them seen only once. The starting material was PBMCs, obtained before or after stereotactic body radiation therapy (not recorded which). The receptors stem from a donor of 50 years or more with non-small cell lung cancer. Each CDR3 is given with its conserved first and last residue.

v_call cdr3_aa
TRBV13 CASSLGRPGLLMNTEAFF
TRBV3-1 CASSQEGSYGYTF
TRBV27 CASSLAPTGGDEQYF
TRBV19 CASSHRQWAGYTF
TRBV20-1 CSASILAGEQYF
TRBV6-1 CASTKRALVVSGQPQHF
TRBV12-3/TRBV12-4 CASRGQTYGYTF
TRBV7-8 CASSLEEGETQYF
TRBV20-1 CSARDLLGGEKLFF
TRBV6-2/TRBV6-3 CASSSWTSGETQYF
TRBV10-3 CASSVSGSSGNTIYF
TRBV10-2 CASSEEPFYQQYF
TRBV2 CASSPDMNTEAFF
TRBV18 CASSPQGEDTQYF
TRBV6-1 CASRTPGETQYF
TRBV6-5 CASSYSQRTSGGHEQYF
TRBV28 CASSFPEGMNTEAFF
TRBV12-3/TRBV12-4 CVSRLTGGHEQYF
TRBV10-3 CAISERDLSSGANVLTF
TRBV11-2 CASSLEWTGSYNEQFF
TRBV28 CASRVAPYEQYF
TRBV10-2 CASRIWTESSGNTIYF
TRBV6-1 CASRRTWRTGELFF
TRBV7-9 CASSLPYWGSYNEQFF
TRBV6-1 CASSERSYNEQFF
TRBV25-1 CASSEWTTLYNEQFF
TRBV6-4 CASSDSSSGAPPQYF
TRBV28 CASSSPLAGDSDTQYF
TRBV5-1 CASSTSTGGGTGELFF
TRBV20-1 CSALTGRYGYTF
TRBV20-1 CSASTDEQYF
TRBV5-4 CASSPGGQLMNTEAFF
TRBV11-2 CASTAGANTGELFF
TRBV28 CASSTFGLGGYTF
TRBV20-1 CSAPSDRFDEQYF
TRBV18 CASSPAVVVAGEQYF
TRBV10-3 CAISDRGREKLFF
TRBV19 CASSLTSGGAYEQFF
TRBV6-1 CASSHQDNQPQHF
TRBV30 CAWSGGGVGGYTF
TRBV5-1 CASSPLPGDGYTF
TRBV20-1 CSARRIRSTGELFF
TRBV9 CASSLLGIGVNEQFF
TRBV6-1 CASRRQENTEAFF
TRBV19 CASRGRRDGNTIYF
TRBV19 CASSAFARDRGIYNSPLHF
TRBV19 CASSIKVLTRHDNTQYF
TRBV20-1 CSAGDDGKGPHLQPQHF
TRBV6-1 CASSDRQGASNQPQHF
TRBV9 CASSEQGASRTGELFF
TRBV19 CASSETANGYTF
TRBV29-1 CSAQGQGNTEAFF
TRBV6-1 CASSEADTQYF
TRBV11-2 CASSDYRPIYNEQFF
TRBV10-3 CAISNRSPNYEQYF
TRBV20-1 CSAPRVAGAGVDEQFF
TRBV7-3 CASSLEGRGSTGELFF
TRBV6-1 CASRPDRLGNTIYF
TRBV5-4 CASSFRGYEQYF